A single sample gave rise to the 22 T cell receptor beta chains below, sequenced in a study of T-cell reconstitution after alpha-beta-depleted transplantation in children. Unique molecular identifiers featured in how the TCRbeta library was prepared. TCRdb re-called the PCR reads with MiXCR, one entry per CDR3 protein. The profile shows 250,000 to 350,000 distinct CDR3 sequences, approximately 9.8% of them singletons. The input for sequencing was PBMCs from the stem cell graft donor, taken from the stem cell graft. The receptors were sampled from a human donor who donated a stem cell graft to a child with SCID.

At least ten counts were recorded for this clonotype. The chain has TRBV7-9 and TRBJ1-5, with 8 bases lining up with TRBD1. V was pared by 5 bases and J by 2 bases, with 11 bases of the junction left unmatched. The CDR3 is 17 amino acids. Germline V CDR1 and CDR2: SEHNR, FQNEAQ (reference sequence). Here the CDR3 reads CASSKGVLQGGNQPQHF. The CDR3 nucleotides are TGTGCCAGCAGCAAAGGGGTATTACAGGGGGGCAATCAGCCCCAGCATTTT.

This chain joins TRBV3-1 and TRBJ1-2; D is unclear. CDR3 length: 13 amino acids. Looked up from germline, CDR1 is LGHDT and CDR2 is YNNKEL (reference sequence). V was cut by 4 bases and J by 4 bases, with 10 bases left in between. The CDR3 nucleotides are TGTGCCAGCAGCCCCCCGGGTCGCTATGGCTACACCTTC. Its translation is CASSPPGRYGYTF.

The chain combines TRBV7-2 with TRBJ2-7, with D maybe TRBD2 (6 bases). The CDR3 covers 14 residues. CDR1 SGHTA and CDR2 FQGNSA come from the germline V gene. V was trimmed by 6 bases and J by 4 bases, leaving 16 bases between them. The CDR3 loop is CASRPPGLQYEQYF. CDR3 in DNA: TGTGCCAGCAGGCCTCCGGGACTGCAATACGAGCAGTACTTC. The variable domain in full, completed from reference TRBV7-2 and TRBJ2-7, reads GAGVSQSPSNKVTEKGKDVELRCDPISGHTALYWYRQSLGQGLEFLIYFQGNSAPDKSGLPSDRFSAERTGGSVSTLTIQRTQQEDSAVYLCASRPPGLQYEQYFGPGTRLTVT.

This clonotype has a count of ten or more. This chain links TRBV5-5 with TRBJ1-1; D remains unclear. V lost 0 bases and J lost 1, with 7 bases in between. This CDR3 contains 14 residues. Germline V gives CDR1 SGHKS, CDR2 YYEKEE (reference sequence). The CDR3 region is CASSLVGGNTEAFF. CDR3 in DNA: TGTGCCAGCAGCTTGGTGGGCGGGAACACTGAAGCTTTCTTT. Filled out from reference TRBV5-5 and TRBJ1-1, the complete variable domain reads DAGVTQSPTHLIKTRGQQVTLRCSPISGHKSVSWYQQVLGQGPQFIFQYYEKEERGRGNFPDRFSARQFPNYSSELNVNALLLGDSALYLCASSLVGGNTEAFFGQGTRLTVV.

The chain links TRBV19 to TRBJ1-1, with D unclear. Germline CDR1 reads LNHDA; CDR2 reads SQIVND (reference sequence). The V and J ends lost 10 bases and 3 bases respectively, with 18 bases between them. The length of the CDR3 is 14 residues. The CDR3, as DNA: TGTGCCACCGCTGGTGGGGTGAGGGACACTGAAGCTTTCTTT. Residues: CATAGGVRDTEAFF.

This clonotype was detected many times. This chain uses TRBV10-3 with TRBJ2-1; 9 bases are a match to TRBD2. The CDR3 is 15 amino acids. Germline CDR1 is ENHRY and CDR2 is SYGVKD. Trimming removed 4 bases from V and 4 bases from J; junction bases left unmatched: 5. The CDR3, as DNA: TGTGCCATCAGTGCGGGAGCGGGGGGTTACAATGAGCAGTTCTTC. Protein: CAISAGAGGYNEQFF.

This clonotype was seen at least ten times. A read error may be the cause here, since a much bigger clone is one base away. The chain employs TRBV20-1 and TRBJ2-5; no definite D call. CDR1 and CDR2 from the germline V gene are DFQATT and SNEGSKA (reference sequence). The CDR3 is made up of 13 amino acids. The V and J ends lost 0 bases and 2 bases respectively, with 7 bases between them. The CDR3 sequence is CSARDLGQETQYF. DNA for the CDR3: TGCAGTGCTAGAGATCTCGGGCAAGAGACCCAGTACTTC.

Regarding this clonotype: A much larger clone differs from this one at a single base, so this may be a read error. The CDR3 bases are TGTGCCAGCAGTCCACCGCTAGCGTGGGGAAGCACAGATACGCAGTATTTT. This encodes CASSPPLAWGSTDTQYF. The chain recombines TRBV12-3 or TRBV12-4 with TRBJ2-3; the D gene is possibly TRBD2 (6 bases). The CDR3 covers 17 residues. V lost 5 bases to trimming and J lost 0 bases, with 18 bases between them.

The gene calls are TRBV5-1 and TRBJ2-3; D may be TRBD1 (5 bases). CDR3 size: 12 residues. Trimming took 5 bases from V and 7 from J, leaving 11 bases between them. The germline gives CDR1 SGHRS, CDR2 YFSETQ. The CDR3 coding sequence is TGCGCCAGCAGTCGCGACAGCAATACGCAGTATTTT. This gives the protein CASSRDSNTQYF. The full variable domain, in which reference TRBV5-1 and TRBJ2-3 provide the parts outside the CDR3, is KAGVTQTPRYLIKTRGQQVTLSCSPISGHRSVSWYQQTPGQGLQFLFEYFSETQRNKGNFPGRFSGRQFSNSRSEMNVSTLELGDSALYLCASSRDSNTQYFGPGTRLTVL.

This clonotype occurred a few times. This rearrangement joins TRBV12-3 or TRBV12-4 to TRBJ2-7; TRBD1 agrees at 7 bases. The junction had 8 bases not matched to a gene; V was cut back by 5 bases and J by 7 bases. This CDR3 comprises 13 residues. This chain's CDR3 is CASSGGQDGEQYF. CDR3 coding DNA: TGTGCCAGCAGTGGAGGACAGGATGGTGAGCAGTACTTC.

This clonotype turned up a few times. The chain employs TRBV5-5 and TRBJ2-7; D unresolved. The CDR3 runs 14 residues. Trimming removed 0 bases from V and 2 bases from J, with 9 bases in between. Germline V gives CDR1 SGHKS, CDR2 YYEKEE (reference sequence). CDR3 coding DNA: TGTGCCAGCAGCTTGGAAGGAGCCGCCTACGAGCAGTACTTC. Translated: CASSLEGAAYEQYF. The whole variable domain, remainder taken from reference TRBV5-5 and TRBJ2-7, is DAGVTQSPTHLIKTRGQQVTLRCSPISGHKSVSWYQQVLGQGPQFIFQYYEKEERGRGNFPDRFSARQFPNYSSELNVNALLLGDSALYLCASSLEGAAYEQYFGPGTRLTVT.

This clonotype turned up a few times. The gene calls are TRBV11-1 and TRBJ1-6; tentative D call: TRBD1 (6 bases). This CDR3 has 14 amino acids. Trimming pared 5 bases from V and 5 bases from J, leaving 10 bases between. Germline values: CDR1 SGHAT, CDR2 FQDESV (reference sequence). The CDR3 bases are TGTGCCAGCAGCCGAACAGGGAATAATTCACCCCTCCACTTT. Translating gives CASSRTGNNSPLHF. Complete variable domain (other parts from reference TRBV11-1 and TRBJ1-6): EAEVAQSPRYKITEKSQAVAFWCDPISGHATLYWYRQILGQGPELLVQFQDESVVDDSQLPKDRFSAERLKGVDSTLKIQPAELGDSAMYLCASSRTGNNSPLHFGNGTRLTVT.

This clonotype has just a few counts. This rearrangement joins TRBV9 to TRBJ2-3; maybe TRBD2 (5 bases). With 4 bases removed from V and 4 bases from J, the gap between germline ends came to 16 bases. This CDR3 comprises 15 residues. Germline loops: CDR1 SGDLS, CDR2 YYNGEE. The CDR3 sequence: CASSPQAVGADTQYF. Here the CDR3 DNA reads TGTGCCAGCAGCCCCCAAGCGGTGGGTGCAGATACGCAGTATTTT.

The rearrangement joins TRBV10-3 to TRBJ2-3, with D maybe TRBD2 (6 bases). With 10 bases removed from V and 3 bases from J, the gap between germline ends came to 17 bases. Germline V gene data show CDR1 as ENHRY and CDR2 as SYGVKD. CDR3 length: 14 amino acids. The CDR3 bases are TGTGCCACCCTGGACGCGCGGGGAACAGATACGCAGTATTTT. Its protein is CATLDARGTDTQYF.

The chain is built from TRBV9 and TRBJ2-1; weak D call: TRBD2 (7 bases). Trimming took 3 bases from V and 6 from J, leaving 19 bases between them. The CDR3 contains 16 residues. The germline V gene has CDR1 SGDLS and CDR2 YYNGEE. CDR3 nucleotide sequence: TGTGCCAGCAGCGCAAGGGGGGGGCCGAACCCCAATGAGCAGTTCTTC. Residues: CASSARGGPNPNEQFF.

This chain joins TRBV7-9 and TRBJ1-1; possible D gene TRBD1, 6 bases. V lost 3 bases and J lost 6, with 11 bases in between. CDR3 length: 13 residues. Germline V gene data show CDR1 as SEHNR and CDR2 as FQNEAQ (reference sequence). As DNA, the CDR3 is TGTGCCAGCAGCTTTACAGGGAGCGCTGAAGCTTTCTTT. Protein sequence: CASSFTGSAEAFF.

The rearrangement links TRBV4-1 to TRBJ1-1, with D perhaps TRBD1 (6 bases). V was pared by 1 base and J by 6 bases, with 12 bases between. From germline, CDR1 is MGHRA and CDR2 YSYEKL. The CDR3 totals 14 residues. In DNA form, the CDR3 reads TGCGCCAGCAGCCAAGCTCTCGGGACACCTGAAGCTTTCTTT. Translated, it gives CASSQALGTPEAFF.

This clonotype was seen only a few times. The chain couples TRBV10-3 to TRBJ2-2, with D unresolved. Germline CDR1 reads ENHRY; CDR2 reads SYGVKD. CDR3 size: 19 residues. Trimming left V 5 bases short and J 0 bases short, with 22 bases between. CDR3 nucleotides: TGTGCCATCAGTCCGAGAGCTACCAATTCAAGAACGAACACCGGGGAGCTGTTTTTT. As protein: CAISPRATNSRTNTGELFF.

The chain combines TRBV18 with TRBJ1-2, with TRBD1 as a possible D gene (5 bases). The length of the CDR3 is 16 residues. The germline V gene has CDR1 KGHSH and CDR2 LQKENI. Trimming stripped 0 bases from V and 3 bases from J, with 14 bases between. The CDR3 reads CASSPPTVDRDYGYTF. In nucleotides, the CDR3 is TGTGCCAGCTCACCACCGACAGTAGACAGAGACTATGGCTACACCTTC.

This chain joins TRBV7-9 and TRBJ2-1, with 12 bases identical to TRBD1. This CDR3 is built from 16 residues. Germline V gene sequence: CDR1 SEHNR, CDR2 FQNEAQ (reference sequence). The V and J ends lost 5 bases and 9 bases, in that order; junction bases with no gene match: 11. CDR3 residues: CASSPQTGDRGLEQFF. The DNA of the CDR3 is TGTGCCAGCAGCCCTCAAACGGGGGACAGGGGGCTTGAGCAGTTCTTC.

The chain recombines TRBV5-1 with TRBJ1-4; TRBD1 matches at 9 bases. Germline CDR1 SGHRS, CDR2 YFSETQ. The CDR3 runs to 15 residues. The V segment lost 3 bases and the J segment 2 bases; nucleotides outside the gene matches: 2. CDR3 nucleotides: TGCGCCAGCAGCTCCGGACAGGGGACTAATGAAAAACTGTTTTTT. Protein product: CASSSGQGTNEKLFF.

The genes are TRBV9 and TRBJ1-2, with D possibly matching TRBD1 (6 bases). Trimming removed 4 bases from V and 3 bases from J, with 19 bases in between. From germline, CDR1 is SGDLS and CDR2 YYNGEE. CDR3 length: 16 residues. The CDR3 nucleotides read TGTGCCAGCAGCCCCGAAAGTCTGGGGGCCTACTATGGCTACACCTTC. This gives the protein CASSPESLGAYYGYTF.